A selection of T cell receptor beta chains follows, all from one sample in a study of CD8 T cells in ankylosing spondylitis. TCRdb fed the 5' RACE reads into MiXCR, producing one record per CDR3 protein. Here the sample spans 250,000 to 350,000 distinct CDR3 sequences, around 21% being singletons. Source material: blood, either unsorted or a sorted T cell fraction (not recorded which). These receptors came from a female donor with ankylosing spondylitis or in good health (not recorded which). CDR3s include the opening cysteine and the closing phenylalanine or tryptophan. D genes are given only for firm matches. Not all rows give a size; the values are once, few, many and, for expanded clones, a class.

>TRBV7-8|TRBD2|TRBJ2-5|many
CASSLLFRWAGEGQETQYF
TGTGCCAGCAGCTTATTATTCCGCTGGGCGGGAGAGGGCCAGGAGACCCAGTACTTC
>TRBV20-1|-|TRBJ2-7|few
CSASARGPQLYEQYF
TGCAGTGCCTCTGCTAGAGGGCCCCAGCTCTACGAGCAGTACTTC
>TRBV10-1|-|TRBJ1-3|-
CASRARKPDGNTIYF
TGCGCCAGCAGAGCCAGAAAGCCCGATGGAAACACCATATATTTT
>TRBV14|TRBD1|TRBJ2-1|-
CASSQELDRADEQFF
TGTGCCAGCAGCCAAGAATTAGACAGGGCCGATGAGCAGTTCTTC
>TRBV5-1|TRBD2|TRBJ2-2|many
CASRLATPGELFF
TGCGCCAGCCGACTAGCGACGCCCGGGGAGCTGTTTTTT
>TRBV5-1|-|TRBJ2-5|few
CASSLISGLVETQYF
TGCGCCAGCAGCCTTATATCGGGTTTGGTGGAGACCCAGTACTTC
>TRBV6-5|TRBD1|TRBJ1-1|once
CASSSGTGEAEAFF
TGTGCCAGCAGTTCCGGGACAGGGGAGGCTGAAGCTTTCTTT
>TRBV5-5|TRBD2|TRBJ2-3|-
CASSPGTITDTQYF
TGTGCCAGCAGTCCCGGGACTATCACAGATACGCAGTATTTT
>TRBV20-1|TRBD2|TRBJ2-5|-
CSAHGGGSETQYF
TGCAGTGCCCACGGGGGGGGCTCGGAGACCCAGTACTTC
>TRBV7-2|-|TRBJ1-1|-
CASSLYRRGNTEAFF
TGTGCCAGCAGCTTATACCGACGAGGGAACACTGAAGCTTTCTTT
>TRBV12-3/TRBV12-4|-|TRBJ2-5|many
CASSSRRGETQYF
TGTGCCAGCAGTTCCCGCAGGGGTGAGACCCAGTACTTC
>TRBV20-1|-|TRBJ2-7|many
CSASAPTRGEQYF
TGCAGTGCTAGTGCCCCGACCCGGGGGGAGCAGTACTTC
>TRBV2|-|TRBJ2-1|-
CASTSTSSYNEQFF
TGTGCCAGCACTAGCACTTCATCCTACAATGAGCAGTTCTTC
>TRBV29-1|-|TRBJ2-3|-
CSGGRGAEADTQYF
TGCAGCGGGGGCCGGGGGGCGGAAGCAGATACGCAGTATTTT
>TRBV11-2|-|TRBJ2-2|few
CASSPSAGPTGELFF
TGTGCCAGCAGCCCGAGTGCGGGCCCGACCGGGGAGCTGTTTTTT
>TRBV3-1|-|TRBJ2-7|many
CASSHAPQTSYEQYF
TGTGCCAGCAGCCACGCTCCTCAAACCTCCTACGAGCAGTACTTC
>TRBV9|-|TRBJ1-2|few
CASSAYKTYGYTF
TGTGCCAGCAGCGCGTACAAGACCTATGGCTACACCTTC
>TRBV10-3|-|TRBJ2-1|-
CAISELDEQFF
TGTGCCATCAGTGAACTTGATGAGCAGTTCTTC
>TRBV20-1|TRBD2|TRBJ2-1|few
CSAKSGRAGDEQFF
TGCAGTGCTAAAAGCGGGAGGGCCGGTGATGAGCAGTTCTTC
>TRBV20-1|-|TRBJ2-3|few
CSARGTLRADTQYF
TGCAGTGCTAGGGGTACCCTTCGAGCAGATACGCAGTATTTT
>TRBV28|-|TRBJ1-6|few
CASSLPRGHNSPLHF
TGTGCCAGCAGTTTACCCCGGGGCCATAATTCACCCCTCCACTTT
>TRBV6-2/TRBV6-3|TRBD1|TRBJ2-5|few
CASSYSATGVEQETQYF
TGTGCCAGCAGTTACTCGGCCACAGGGGTTGAACAAGAGACCCAGTACTTC
>TRBV20-1|-|TRBJ2-1|-
CSALRSYNEQFF
TGCAGTGCTTTGCGTTCCTACAATGAGCAGTTCTTC
>TRBV15|-|TRBJ1-2|few
CATSRDKGTYYGYTF
TGTGCCACCAGCAGAGATAAGGGCACCTACTATGGCTACACCTTC
>TRBV10-3|-|TRBJ1-2|many
CAISDLTEGNYGYTF
TGTGCCATCAGTGACCTGACGGAGGGGAACTATGGCTACACCTTC
>TRBV6-5|TRBD2|TRBJ2-7|-
CASSYPGLAGESEQYF
TGTGCCAGCAGTTACCCTGGACTAGCGGGAGAGTCCGAGCAGTACTTC
>TRBV20-1|TRBD2|TRBJ2-4|-
CSAQRERTSWAKNIQYF
TGCAGTGCACAGCGGGAGCGCACGAGTTGGGCCAAAAACATTCAGTACTTC
>TRBV20-1|TRBD2|TRBJ2-5|-
CSARDGRARETQYF
TGCAGTGCTAGAGATGGGAGGGCGCGAGAGACCCAGTACTTC
>TRBV6-5|-|TRBJ2-1|many
CASSYLLGNEQFF
TGTGCCAGCAGTTACTTACTAGGGAATGAGCAGTTCTTC
>TRBV6-1|-|TRBJ1-5|few
CASSPQGLSNQPQHF
TGTGCCAGCAGTCCGCAGGGGTTAAGCAATCAGCCCCAGCATTTT
>TRBV5-6|TRBD1|TRBJ2-1|few
CASSLGGQNVYNEQFF
TGTGCCAGCAGCTTGGGGGGACAGAACGTCTACAATGAGCAGTTCTTC
>TRBV20-1|TRBD2|TRBJ2-7|many
CSARVQTGGDEQYF
TGCAGTGCTAGAGTTCAAACCGGGGGGGACGAGCAGTACTTC
>TRBV6-1|-|TRBJ1-1|few
CASSRFGGLEAFF
TGTGCCAGCAGTCGGTTCGGTGGTCTTGAAGCTTTCTTT
>TRBV15|-|TRBJ2-7|few
CATSRAGYEQYF
TGTGCCACCAGCAGAGCGGGGTACGAGCAGTACTTC
>TRBV6-4|TRBD2|TRBJ2-1|few
CASKPGLAGASDEQFF
TGTGCCAGCAAACCGGGACTAGCGGGAGCATCGGATGAGCAGTTCTTC
>TRBV24-1|-|TRBJ2-7|-
CATSEQGRYEQYF
TGTGCCACCAGTGAACAGGGGAGGTACGAGCAGTACTTC
>TRBV19|-|TRBJ2-1|-
CASSGWLEGNEQFF
TGTGCCAGTAGTGGGTGGTTGGAGGGTAATGAGCAGTTCTTC
>TRBV25-1|TRBD2|TRBJ2-1|-
CASLGTNELAGWQFF
TGTGCCAGCCTCGGTACGAACGAGCTAGCGGGCTGGCAGTTCTTC
>TRBV20-1|-|TRBJ1-4|few
CSALWPWAGGEKLFF
TGCAGTGCTCTATGGCCCTGGGCCGGGGGCGAAAAACTGTTTTTT
>TRBV7-2|-|TRBJ2-5|-
CASSLRWHRRGETQYF
TGTGCCAGCAGCTTACGATGGCACAGGCGGGGAGAGACCCAGTACTTC